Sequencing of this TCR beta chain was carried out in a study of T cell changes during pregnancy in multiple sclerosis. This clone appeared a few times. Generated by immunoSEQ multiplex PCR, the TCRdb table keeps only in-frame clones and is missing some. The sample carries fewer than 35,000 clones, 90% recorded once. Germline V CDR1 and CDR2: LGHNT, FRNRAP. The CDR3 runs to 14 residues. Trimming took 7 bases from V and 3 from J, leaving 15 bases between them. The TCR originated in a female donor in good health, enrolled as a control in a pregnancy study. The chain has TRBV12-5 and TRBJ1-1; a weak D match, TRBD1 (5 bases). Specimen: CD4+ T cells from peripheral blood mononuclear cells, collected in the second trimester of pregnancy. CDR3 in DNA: TGTGCTAGTGCCCATTCCTGGGGGGACACTGAAGCTTTCTTT. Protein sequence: CASAHSWGDTEAFF.